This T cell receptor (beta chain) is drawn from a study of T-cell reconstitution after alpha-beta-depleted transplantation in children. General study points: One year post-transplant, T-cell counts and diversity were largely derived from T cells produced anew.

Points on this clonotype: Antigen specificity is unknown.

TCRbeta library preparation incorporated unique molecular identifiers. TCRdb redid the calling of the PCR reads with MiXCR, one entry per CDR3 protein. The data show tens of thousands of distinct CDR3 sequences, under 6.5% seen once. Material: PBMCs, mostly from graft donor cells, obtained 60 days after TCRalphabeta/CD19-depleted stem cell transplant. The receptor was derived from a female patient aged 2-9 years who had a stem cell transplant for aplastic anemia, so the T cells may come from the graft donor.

CDR3 loop: CASSSQEGGTEAFF. CDR3 sequence (DNA): TGTGCCAGCAGCTCCCAGGAGGGGGGCACTGAAGCTTTCTTT. This sequence joins TRBV7-6 and TRBJ1-1, with D possibly matching TRBD1 (6 bases). Germline CDR1 and CDR2: SGHVS and FNYEAQ. The CDR3 covers 14 residues. V shed 4 bases and J shed 4 bases, with 13 bases lying between them. Full variable domain (missing parts from reference TRBV7-6 and TRBJ1-1): GAGVSQSPRYKVTKRGQDVALRCDPISGHVSLYWYRQALGQGPEFLTYFNYEAQQDKSGLPNDRFSAERPEGSISTLTIQRTEQRDSAMYRCASSSQEGGTEAFFGQGTRLTVV.